This entry describes one TCR beta chain. The antigen is unknown. The data belong to a study of OX40 agonist ivuxolimab in advanced cancers. General study points: Researchers report that CD8+ T cells had, on average, more expanded clones than CD4+. Low normalized T-cell clonal expansion was also seen in some nonresponders.

A history of autoimmune disease or systemic immunosuppression excluded patients. On cycle 4 day 1 and cycle 7 day 1, as well as at baseline, blood was sampled. The germline CDR1 and CDR2 sequences are MNHEY and SMNVEV (reference sequence). CDR3 size: 14 residues. V was shortened by 3 bases and J by 4 bases, with 9 bases between the two germline ends. The data were produced by immunoSEQ multiplex PCR, yet TCRdb's version contains in-frame clones alone and is incomplete. Of tens of thousands of clones in the sample, around 77% were seen once. Here the sequenced sample was CD4+ or CD8+ T cells sorted from blood, taken in a trial of the OX40 agonist ivuxolimab. This rearrangement joins TRBV27 to TRBJ1-4; no definite D call. The TCR sequence derives from an adult with an advanced solid tumor such as melanoma, head and neck, liver or kidney cancer. The CDR3 protein is CASSLDGLNEKLFF. CDR3 DNA sequence: TGTGCCAGCAGTTTGGACGGTCTTAATGAAAAACTGTTTTTT.